This TCR beta chain derives from a study of chemoradiotherapy in HPV16-positive cancers. The table came from immunoSEQ multiplex PCR; TCRdb's copy has only in-frame clones and leaves some out. The profile covers approximately 12,000 clones, with around 73% appearing a single time and around 0.94% taken by the ten largest. This material was collected from a patient who underwent chemoradiotherapy. This TCR derives from a human donor with HPV-associated anogenital cancer.

The CDR3 sequence: CASSGQGTDTQYF. CDR3 nucleotides: TGTGCCAGCAGCGGGCAGGGCACAGATACGCAGTATTTT. The V call is TRBV7-9, the J call TRBJ2-3; D gene unclear. V was trimmed by 5 bases and J by 1 base, leaving 7 bases between them. CDR1 and CDR2 from the germline V gene are SEHNR and FQNEAQ (reference sequence). This CDR3 comprises 13 residues.